Shown below are 3 T cell receptor beta chains from a single sample sequenced in a study of control samples from healthy donors and cancer patients. The table came from immunoSEQ multiplex PCR; TCRdb's copy has only in-frame clones and leaves some out. Among more than 70,000 clones listed, just under 90% were seen once. The sequenced material came from PBMCs. These receptor sequences come from a man in his 60s with lung cancer.

J is TRBJ2-1 and V is TRBV5-1; 11 nucleotides line up with TRBD1. This CDR3 comprises 15 residues. From germline, CDR1 is SGHRS and CDR2 YFSETQ. V trimming: 4 bases; J trimming: 4 bases; junction bases outside the gene matches: 4. The CDR3, as DNA: TGCGCCAGCAGCCCAGGGACAGGGGGATACAATGAGCAGTTCTTC. It yields the protein CASSPGTGGYNEQFF.

The rearrangement links TRBV7-2 to TRBJ1-1; D gene unclear. The CDR3 spans 13 residues. CDR1 is SGHTA and CDR2 is FQGNSA in the germline V gene. The germline V and J ends were trimmed by 10 bases and 3 bases, with 15 bases remaining between them. CDR3 loop: CAKSEMTYTEAFF. In nucleotides, the CDR3 is TGTGCCAAGTCGGAAATGACTTACACTGAAGCTTTCTTT. Filled out from reference TRBV7-2 and TRBJ1-1, the complete variable domain reads GAGVSQSPSNKVTEKGKDVELRCDPISGHTALYWYRQSLGQGLEFLIYFQGNSAPDKSGLPSDRFSAERTGGSVSTLTIQRTQQEDSAVYLCAKSEMTYTEAFFGQGTRLTVV.

The rearrangement joins TRBV6-6 to TRBJ1-5, with D possibly matching TRBD1 (5 bases). CDR1 MNHNY and CDR2 SVGAGI come from the germline V gene (reference sequence). Trimming took off 4 bases at V and 5 bases at J, with 9 bases between the two ends. The length of the CDR3 is 13 residues. CDR3 DNA: TGTGCCAGCAGTTCGACAGTCGATCAGCCCCAGCATTTT. It is translated as CASSSTVDQPQHF.